This entry is about one T cell receptor (beta chain). Using immunoSEQ multiplex PCR, the repertoire was profiled, and TCRdb retains in-frame clones only, with some absent. Here the sample spans around 29,000 clones, about 81% being singletons. This entry comes from a study of radiotherapy plus CTLA-4 blockade in lung cancer. Study as a whole: Disease control reached around 30%, with objective responses in less than 20%.

Ipilimumab-mediated CTLA-4 blockade plus focal radiation was given to patients having chemo-refractory metastatic non-small-cell lung cancer. V dropped 0 bases and J dropped 4; count of bases not matched to a gene: 6. CDR1 is SGDLS and CDR2 is YYNGEE in the germline V gene. The CDR3 consists of 16 residues. Sequences were derived from peripheral blood, sampled from a patient treated with radiotherapy plus ipilimumab. J is TRBJ2-3 and V is TRBV9; 9 bases align to TRBD2. This TCR was sampled from a human donor with non-small cell lung cancer that progressed on radiotherapy plus ipilimumab. The CDR3 spells CASSVGIAGVADTQYF. The CDR3 DNA reads as TGTGCCAGCAGCGTAGGGATAGCGGGGGTAGCAGATACGCAGTATTTT.